The entry that follows covers one TCR beta chain sequence. The antigen is undetermined. The data belong to a study of tumor-infiltrating lymphocytes in localized non-small cell lung cancer. Study-wide results and limits: IM1 and IM2 tumors showed no difference in T-cell fraction.

Profiled with immunoSEQ multiplex PCR; TCRdb holds only in-frame clones, not every one. This table holds about 21,000 clones, about 80% found once. The CDR3 extends over 15 amino acids. CDR1 and CDR2 from the germline V gene are SGHAT and FQDESV (reference sequence). J lost 7 bases, V lost 6 bases, and 8 bases had no gene match. Sequencing input: lung tumor tissue. This TCR was recovered from a human donor with non-small cell lung cancer. This chain uses TRBV11-1 with TRBJ2-1; TRBD2 agrees at 11 bases. CDR3 loop: CASSLGLAAWNEQFF. DNA for the CDR3: TGTGCCAGCAGTTTGGGACTAGCGGCGTGGAATGAGCAGTTCTTC.